The present TCR beta chain was sequenced within a study of cytomegalovirus exposure and HLA in healthy donors. General study findings and limits: Overall, around 160 TCR beta chains were annotated as cytomegalovirus-associated. Confirmation in vitro established that a few CMV-associated chains were specific for CMV antigens.

CDR3 length equals 15 residues. Trimming cost V 2 bases and J 1 base; bases outside gene matches: 2. Per germline, CDR1 MDHEN and CDR2 SYDVKM. Sequenced by immunoSEQ multiplex PCR; TCRdb stores in-frame clones only, minus some. The table shows about 83,000 clones, with 95% to 97% occurring only once. This clone was seen just once. Its matching antigen is unknown. The sequence came from a young woman in good health and CMV-seronegative. The sample taken for sequencing was PBMCs. The chain links TRBV28 to TRBJ2-7, with 10 bases matching TRBD1. CDR3 nucleotide sequence: TGTGCCAGCAGTTTACCGGGACAGGGGTCCTACGAGCAGTACTTC. Translating gives CASSLPGQGSYEQYF.